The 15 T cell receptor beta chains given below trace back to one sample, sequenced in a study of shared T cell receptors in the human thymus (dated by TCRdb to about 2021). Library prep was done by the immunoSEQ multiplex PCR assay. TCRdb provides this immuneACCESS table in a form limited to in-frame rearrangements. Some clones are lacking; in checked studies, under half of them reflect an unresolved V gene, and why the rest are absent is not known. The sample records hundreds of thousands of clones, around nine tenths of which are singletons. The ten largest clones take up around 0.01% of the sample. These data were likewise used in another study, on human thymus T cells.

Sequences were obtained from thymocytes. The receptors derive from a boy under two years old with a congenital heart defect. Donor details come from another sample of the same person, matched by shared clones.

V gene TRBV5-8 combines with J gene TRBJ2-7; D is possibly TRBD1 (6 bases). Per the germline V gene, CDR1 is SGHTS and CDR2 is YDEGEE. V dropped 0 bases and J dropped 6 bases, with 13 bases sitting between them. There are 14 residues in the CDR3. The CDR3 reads CASSLVDSRSEQYF. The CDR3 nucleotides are TGTGCCAGCAGCTTGGTGGACAGCAGGTCCGAGCAGTACTTC.

As DNA, the CDR3 is TGTGCCAGCAACAGGACCCCCACCTCCTACGAGCAGTACTTC. Protein: CASNRTPTSYEQYF. The chain couples TRBV27 to TRBJ2-7, with TRBD1 as a possible D gene (5 bases). This CDR3 is built from 14 residues. Trimming removed 7 bases from V and 0 bases from J, with 13 bases in between. The V gene's germline CDR1 is MNHEY and CDR2 SMNVEV (reference sequence).

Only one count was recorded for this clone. The CDR3 protein is CASSYSGGGDYGYTF. Written as DNA, the CDR3 is TGTGCCAGCAGTTACTCGGGGGGTGGAGACTATGGCTACACCTTC. The chain links TRBV6-5 to TRBJ1-2; the D gene is possibly TRBD1 (5 bases). Between the trimmed V and J ends, which lost 0 bases and 3 bases, there was a span of 11 bases. Per germline, CDR1 MNHEY and CDR2 SVGAGI. The CDR3 covers 15 residues.

This CDR3 is CASSYGPGTDTYEQYF. CDR3 nucleotide sequence: TGTGCCAGCAGTTACGGGCCCGGGACAGATACCTACGAGCAGTACTTC. J is TRBJ2-7 and V is TRBV6-5, with 7 positions matching TRBD1. Looked up from germline, CDR1 is MNHEY and CDR2 is SVGAGI. With V trimmed by 2 bases and J by 2 bases, 9 bases remained unmatched. This CDR3 is 16 amino acids long.

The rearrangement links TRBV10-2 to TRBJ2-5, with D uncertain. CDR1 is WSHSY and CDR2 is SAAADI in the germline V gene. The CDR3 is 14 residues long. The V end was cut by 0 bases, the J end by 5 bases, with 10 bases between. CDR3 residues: CASSESYTEETQYF. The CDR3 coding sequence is TGCGCCAGCAGTGAGTCTTATACGGAGGAGACCCAGTACTTC.

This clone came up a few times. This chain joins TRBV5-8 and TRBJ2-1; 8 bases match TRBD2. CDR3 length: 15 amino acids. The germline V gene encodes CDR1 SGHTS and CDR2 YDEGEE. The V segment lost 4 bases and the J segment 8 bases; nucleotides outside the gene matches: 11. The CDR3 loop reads CASSPRGGAPDEQFF. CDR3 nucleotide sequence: TGTGCCAGCAGCCCCCGGGGGGGGGCGCCCGATGAGCAGTTCTTC.

The CDR3 is CASAPGLAGPETQYF. CDR3 sequence (DNA): TGCGCCAGCGCACCGGGACTAGCGGGGCCAGAGACCCAGTACTTC. V is TRBV5-1 and J is TRBJ2-5; the match to TRBD2 covers 13 bases. Germline assignment: CDR1 SGHRS and CDR2 YFSETQ. The V segment lost 7 bases and the J segment 4 bases; nucleotides outside the gene matches: 7. The CDR3 sequence is 15 residues long.

CDR3: CRGGTSGRDSYNEQFF. The CDR3 region has the DNA TGCAGGGGGGGGACTAGCGGGAGGGACTCCTACAATGAGCAGTTCTTC. The rearrangement uses TRBV29-1 and TRBJ2-1; 16 bases agree with TRBD2. The CDR3 sequence is 16 residues long. From germline, CDR1 is SQVTM and CDR2 ANQGSEA.

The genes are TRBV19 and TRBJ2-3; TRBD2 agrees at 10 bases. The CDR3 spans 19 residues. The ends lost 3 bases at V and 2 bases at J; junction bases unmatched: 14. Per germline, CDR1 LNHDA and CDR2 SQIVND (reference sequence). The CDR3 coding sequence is TGTGCCAGTAGTATGGGGAGAGCGGGAGGGCCCCGAGACACAGATACGCAGTATTTT. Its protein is CASSMGRAGGPRDTDTQYF.

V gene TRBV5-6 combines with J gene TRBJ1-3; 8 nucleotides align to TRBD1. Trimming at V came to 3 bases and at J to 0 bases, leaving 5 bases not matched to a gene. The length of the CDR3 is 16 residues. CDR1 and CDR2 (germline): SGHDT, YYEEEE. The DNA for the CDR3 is TGTGCCAGCAGCTCCGGGACAGGTAGCTCTGGAAACACCATATATTTT. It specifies CASSSGTGSSGNTIYF.

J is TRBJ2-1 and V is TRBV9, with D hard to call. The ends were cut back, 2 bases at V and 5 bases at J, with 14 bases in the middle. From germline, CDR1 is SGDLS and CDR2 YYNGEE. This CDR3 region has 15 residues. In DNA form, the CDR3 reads TGTGCCAGCAGCGTTGGTGGCGGTACCAACAATGAGCAGTTCTTC. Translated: CASSVGGGTNNEQFF.

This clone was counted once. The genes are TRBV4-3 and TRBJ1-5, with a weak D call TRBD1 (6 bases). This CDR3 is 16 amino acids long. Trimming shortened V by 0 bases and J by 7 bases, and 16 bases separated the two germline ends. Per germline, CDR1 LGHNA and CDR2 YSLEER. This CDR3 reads CASSQDYPRGRQPQHF. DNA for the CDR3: TGCGCCAGCAGCCAAGATTACCCCAGGGGAAGGCAGCCCCAGCATTTT.

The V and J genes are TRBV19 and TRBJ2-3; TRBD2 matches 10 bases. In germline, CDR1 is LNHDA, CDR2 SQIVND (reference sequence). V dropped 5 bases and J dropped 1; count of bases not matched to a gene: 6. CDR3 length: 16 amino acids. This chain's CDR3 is CASSELAGSGTDTQYF. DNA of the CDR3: TGTGCCAGTAGTGAACTAGCGGGATCGGGCACAGATACGCAGTATTTT.

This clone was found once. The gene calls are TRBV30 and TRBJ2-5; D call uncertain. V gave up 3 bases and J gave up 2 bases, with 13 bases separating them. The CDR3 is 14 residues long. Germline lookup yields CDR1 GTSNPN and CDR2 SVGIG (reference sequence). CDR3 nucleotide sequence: TGTGCCTGGAGCCCTGGTGGGCAACAAGAGACCCAGTACTTC. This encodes CAWSPGGQQETQYF.

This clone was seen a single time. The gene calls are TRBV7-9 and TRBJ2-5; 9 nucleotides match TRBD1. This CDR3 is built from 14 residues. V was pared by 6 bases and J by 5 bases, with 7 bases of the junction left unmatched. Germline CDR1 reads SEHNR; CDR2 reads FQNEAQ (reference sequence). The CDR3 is CASRRTGVGETQYF. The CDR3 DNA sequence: TGTGCCAGCAGGAGGACAGGGGTGGGGGAGACCCAGTACTTC.